This TCR beta chain was identified in a study of PD-L1 blockade in urothelial cancer. Looked up from germline, CDR1 is MDHEN and CDR2 is SYDVKM. Trimming cost V 5 bases and J 5 bases; bases outside gene matches: 7. This CDR3 spans 15 amino acids. Assay: immunoSEQ multiplex PCR; the TCRdb copy retains only in-frame clones and omits some. The sample yields around 45,000 clones, around 88% seen once. This clone was counted between two and nine times. The source was PBMCs, collected around atezolizumab (anti-PD-L1) treatment. This sequence joins TRBV28 and TRBJ2-7; 12 bases are shared with TRBD2. This TCR derives from an elderly man with urothelial cancer. CDR3 residues: CASSPGLAGTHEQYF. The CDR3 DNA sequence: TGTGCCAGCAGTCCCGGACTAGCGGGAACCCACGAGCAGTACTTC.